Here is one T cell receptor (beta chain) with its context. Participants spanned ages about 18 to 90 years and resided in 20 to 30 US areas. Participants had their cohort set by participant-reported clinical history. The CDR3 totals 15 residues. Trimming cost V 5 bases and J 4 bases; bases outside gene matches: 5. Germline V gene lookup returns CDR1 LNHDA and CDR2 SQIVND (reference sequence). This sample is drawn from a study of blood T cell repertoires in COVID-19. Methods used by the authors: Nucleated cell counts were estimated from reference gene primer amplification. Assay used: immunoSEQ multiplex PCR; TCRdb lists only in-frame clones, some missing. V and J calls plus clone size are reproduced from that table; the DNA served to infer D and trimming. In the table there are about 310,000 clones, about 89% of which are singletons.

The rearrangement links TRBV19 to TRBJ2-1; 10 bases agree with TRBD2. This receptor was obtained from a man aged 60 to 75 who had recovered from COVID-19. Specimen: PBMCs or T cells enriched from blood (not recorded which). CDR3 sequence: CASSARTSGYNEQFF. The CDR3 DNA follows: TGTGCCAGTAGTGCCAGGACTAGCGGTTACAATGAGCAGTTCTTC.